The clone carrying this T cell receptor (beta chain) was seen once. Original processing methods: As immunoSEQ supplied junction-only sequences (without quality scores), filtering differed. The table came from immunoSEQ multiplex PCR; TCRdb's copy has only in-frame clones and leaves some out. V, J and clone size reflect that table, while D and trimming were determined from the DNA. The sample holds 2 million to 2.5 million clones, 93% seen once. The J segment lost 2 bases and the V segment lost 0 bases, leaving 22 bases of the junction unmatched. CDR3 length: 20 residues. Germline CDR1 GTSNPN, CDR2 SVGIG (reference sequence). This specimen belongs to a study of shared clonotypes between healthy human individuals.

The clonotype was recovered from a man between 18 and 29 years old in good health. Some clones in this sample may be carry-over from other donors' samples. The rearrangement joins TRBV30 to TRBJ2-7, with 7 bases lining up with TRBD2. The sequencing input was naive CD4+ T cells from PBMCs. Specified subset: CD45RA+ positively selected. In DNA, the CDR3 is TGTGCCTGGAGTGTACTGGTGGGCATCGCCAGCGCGGGAGAAACCTACGAGCAGTACTTC. Translation: CAWSVLVGIASAGETYEQYF. Using reference TRBV30 and TRBJ2-7 for the parts outside the CDR3, the full variable domain is SQTIHQWPATLVQPVGSPLSLECTVEGTSNPNLYWYRQAAGRGLQLLFYSVGIGQISSEVPQNLSASRPQDRQFILSSKKLLLSDSGFYLCAWSVLVGIASAGETYEQYFGPGTRLTVT.